These T cell receptor beta chains were read from a single sample in a study of blood T cell repertoires in COVID-19. Profiling relied on immunoSEQ multiplex PCR, and the TCRdb table lists in-frame clones only, not all of them. The sample has hundreds of thousands of clones; around four fifths are singletons. The specimen was peripheral blood. These receptors came from a woman over 75 with acute or convalescent COVID-19. Each CDR3 is given with its conserved first and last residue. Each record gives: CDR3 protein, CDR3 DNA, D gene, clone size, J gene, V gene. D genes are given only for firm matches. For some rows the clone size is stated as once, few or many, or as a class when expanded; others skip it.

CDR3 protein: CASSRGLAGQETQYF
CDR3 DNA: TGTGCCAGCAGCCGGGGACTAGCGGGGCAAGAGACCCAGTACTTC
D gene: TRBD2
clone size: NA
J gene: TRBJ2-5
V gene: TRBV7-2

CDR3 protein: CASSPGLASDEQFF
CDR3 DNA: TGTGCCAGCTCACCGGGACTAGCATCCGATGAGCAGTTCTTC
D gene: TRBD2
clone size: NA
J gene: TRBJ2-1
V gene: TRBV18

CDR3 protein: CASSQGQGRGNQPQHF
CDR3 DNA: TGTGCCAGCAGCCAAGGACAGGGAAGGGGCAATCAGCCCCAGCATTTT
D gene: TRBD1
clone size: NA
J gene: TRBJ1-5
V gene: TRBV7-9

CDR3 protein: CAWRGTGVGGELFF
CDR3 DNA: TGTGCCTGGAGAGGGACAGGGGTTGGCGGGGAGCTGTTTTTT
D gene: TRBD1
clone size: NA
J gene: TRBJ2-2
V gene: TRBV30

CDR3 protein: CASSLNGETQYF
CDR3 DNA: TGTGCCAGCAGCCTAAATGGCGAGACCCAGTACTTC
D gene: NA
clone size: NA
J gene: TRBJ2-5
V gene: TRBV3-1/TRBV3-2

CDR3 protein: CASSLPSGETQYF
CDR3 DNA: TGTGCCAGCAGCTTGCCCTCGGGAGAGACCCAGTACTTC
D gene: NA
clone size: NA
J gene: TRBJ2-5
V gene: TRBV5-6

CDR3 protein: CASSLGTGTGRTDTQYF
CDR3 DNA: TGTGCCAGCAGCTTAGGGACCGGGACAGGGAGGACAGATACGCAGTATTTT
D gene: TRBD1
clone size: NA
J gene: TRBJ2-3
V gene: TRBV11-3

CDR3 protein: CASSQSELKGGQHF
CDR3 DNA: TGTGCCAGCAGCCAATCAGAACTAAAAGGAGGCCAGCATTTT
D gene: NA
clone size: NA
J gene: TRBJ1-5
V gene: TRBV3-1/TRBV3-2

CDR3 protein: CASSLALYEQYF
CDR3 DNA: TGTGCCAGCAGCTTGGCCCTCTACGAGCAGTACTTC
D gene: NA
clone size: once
J gene: TRBJ2-7
V gene: TRBV5-5

CDR3 protein: CASSGLVGYNEQFF
CDR3 DNA: TGTGCCAGCAGTGGACTAGTGGGCTACAATGAGCAGTTCTTC
D gene: NA
clone size: NA
J gene: TRBJ2-1
V gene: TRBV25-1

CDR3 protein: CASSIGTGPTNEKLFF
CDR3 DNA: TGTGCCAGCAGCATAGGGACAGGGCCAACTAATGAAAAACTGTTTTTT
D gene: TRBD1
clone size: NA
J gene: TRBJ1-4
V gene: TRBV5-5

CDR3 protein: CSVGQRNTEAFF
CDR3 DNA: TGCAGCGTTGGACAAAGGAACACTGAAGCTTTCTTT
D gene: NA
clone size: NA
J gene: TRBJ1-1
V gene: TRBV29-1

CDR3 protein: CASSYGGNYGYTF
CDR3 DNA: TGTGCCAGCAGCTATGGGGGGAACTATGGCTACACCTTC
D gene: NA
clone size: NA
J gene: TRBJ1-2
V gene: TRBV12-3/TRBV12-4

CDR3 protein: CASSLGAGELFF
CDR3 DNA: TGTGCCAGCAGTTTAGGAGCCGGGGAGCTGTTTTTT
D gene: NA
clone size: NA
J gene: TRBJ2-2
V gene: TRBV12-3/TRBV12-4

CDR3 protein: CATRTGNTEAFF
CDR3 DNA: TGTGCCACTCGGACAGGGAACACTGAAGCTTTCTTT
D gene: TRBD1
clone size: NA
J gene: TRBJ1-1
V gene: TRBV12-3/TRBV12-4

CDR3 protein: CARSSDRGHTGELFF
CDR3 DNA: TGTGCCAGAAGCTCGGACAGGGGACACACCGGGGAGCTGTTTTTT
D gene: TRBD1
clone size: NA
J gene: TRBJ2-2
V gene: TRBV5-3

CDR3 protein: CASSLTGNEKLFF
CDR3 DNA: TGTGCCAGCAGTTTAACCGGTAATGAAAAACTGTTTTTT
D gene: NA
clone size: NA
J gene: TRBJ1-4
V gene: TRBV28

CDR3 protein: CASSLVRQGSSSGNTIYF
CDR3 DNA: TGTGCCAGCAGCTTAGTCCGTCAGGGGTCCAGCTCTGGAAACACCATATATTTT
D gene: NA
clone size: NA
J gene: TRBJ1-3
V gene: TRBV7-2

CDR3 protein: CASSVRAAGPADTQYF
CDR3 DNA: TGTGCCAGCAGCGTAAGAGCGGCAGGACCCGCAGATACGCAGTATTTT
D gene: NA
clone size: NA
J gene: TRBJ2-3
V gene: TRBV9

CDR3 protein: CASSTTGDNQPQHF
CDR3 DNA: TGTGCCAGCAGTACGACAGGGGATAATCAGCCCCAGCATTTT
D gene: TRBD1
clone size: many
J gene: TRBJ1-5
V gene: TRBV6-5

CDR3 protein: CASSLGDRGRTDTQYF
CDR3 DNA: TGTGCCAGCAGTCTAGGAGACAGGGGACGGACAGATACGCAGTATTTT
D gene: TRBD1
clone size: NA
J gene: TRBJ2-3
V gene: TRBV6-2/TRBV6-3

CDR3 protein: CASSQDGSGRTYGGYTF
CDR3 DNA: TGCGCCAGCAGCCAAGACGGTTCGGGTAGAACCTATGGGGGCTACACCTTC
D gene: NA
clone size: NA
J gene: TRBJ1-2
V gene: TRBV4-1

CDR3 protein: CASSSQGIPNTEAFF
CDR3 DNA: TGTGCCAGCAGCTCCCAGGGGATTCCGAACACTGAAGCTTTCTTT
D gene: NA
clone size: NA
J gene: TRBJ1-1
V gene: TRBV3-1/TRBV3-2

CDR3 protein: CASSVTKNTEAFF
CDR3 DNA: TGTGCCAGCAGCGTAACTAAGAACACTGAAGCTTTCTTT
D gene: NA
clone size: NA
J gene: TRBJ1-1
V gene: TRBV9

CDR3 protein: CASSPEGATNYGYTF
CDR3 DNA: TGTGCCAGCAGCCCAGAAGGGGCAACTAACTATGGCTACACCTTC
D gene: NA
clone size: NA
J gene: TRBJ1-2
V gene: TRBV7-2

CDR3 protein: CASRGGTGSGNTIYF
CDR3 DNA: TGTGCCAGCAGGGGAGGGACAGGTTCTGGAAACACCATATATTTT
D gene: TRBD1
clone size: NA
J gene: TRBJ1-3
V gene: TRBV28

CDR3 protein: CASSFGQGQNIQYF
CDR3 DNA: TGCGCCAGCAGCTTCGGACAGGGGCAAAACATTCAGTACTTC
D gene: TRBD1
clone size: NA
J gene: TRBJ2-4
V gene: TRBV5-1

CDR3 protein: CASSLVKRNTEAFF
CDR3 DNA: TGTGCCAGCAGTTTAGTGAAGAGAAACACTGAAGCTTTCTTT
D gene: NA
clone size: NA
J gene: TRBJ1-1
V gene: TRBV28

CDR3 protein: CASSHSSNTEAFF
CDR3 DNA: TGTGCCAGCAGCCACTCTTCGAACACTGAAGCTTTCTTT
D gene: NA
clone size: NA
J gene: TRBJ1-1
V gene: TRBV6-2/TRBV6-3

CDR3 protein: CASSSTQGTQQPQHF
CDR3 DNA: TGTGCCAGCAGTTCCACACAGGGGACTCAGCAGCCCCAGCATTTT
D gene: TRBD1
clone size: NA
J gene: TRBJ1-5
V gene: TRBV28

CDR3 protein: CATSDSGGRTDTQYF
CDR3 DNA: TGTGCCACCAGTGACAGCGGGGGGCGCACAGATACGCAGTATTTT
D gene: TRBD2
clone size: NA
J gene: TRBJ2-3
V gene: TRBV24-1

CDR3 protein: CASSFREYTEAFF
CDR3 DNA: TGTGCCAGCAGCTTTAGGGAGTACACTGAAGCTTTCTTT
D gene: NA
clone size: NA
J gene: TRBJ1-1
V gene: TRBV5-6

CDR3 protein: CASSRAENGYTF
CDR3 DNA: TGTGCCAGCAGTCGCGCGGAAAATGGCTACACCTTC
D gene: NA
clone size: few
J gene: TRBJ1-2
V gene: TRBV7-9

CDR3 protein: CASSLRTSGGQKETQYF
CDR3 DNA: TGTGCCAGCAGCTTGAGGACTAGCGGGGGGCAAAAAGAGACCCAGTACTTC
D gene: TRBD2
clone size: NA
J gene: TRBJ2-5
V gene: TRBV7-8

CDR3 protein: CASRRGRSIGELFF
CDR3 DNA: TGTGCCAGCAGACGCGGGAGGTCGATCGGGGAGCTGTTTTTT
D gene: TRBD2
clone size: NA
J gene: TRBJ2-2
V gene: TRBV14

CDR3 protein: CASSSGQVANQPQHF
CDR3 DNA: TGTGCCAGCAGCTCCGGACAGGTGGCCAATCAGCCCCAGCATTTT
D gene: TRBD1
clone size: once
J gene: TRBJ1-5
V gene: TRBV7-8

CDR3 protein: CASSRGGPSSYNEQFF
CDR3 DNA: TGTGCCAGCAGTCGAGGCGGGCCTAGCTCCTACAATGAGCAGTTCTTC
D gene: NA
clone size: NA
J gene: TRBJ2-1
V gene: TRBV28

CDR3 protein: CASSSDGNQPQHF
CDR3 DNA: TGTGCCAGCAGCTCCGACGGGAATCAGCCCCAGCATTTT
D gene: NA
clone size: once
J gene: TRBJ1-5
V gene: TRBV5-8

CDR3 protein: CASSLLAFEQFF
CDR3 DNA: TGTGCCAGCAGTTTGCTGGCCTTTGAGCAGTTCTTC
D gene: NA
clone size: NA
J gene: TRBJ2-1
V gene: TRBV12-3/TRBV12-4

CDR3 protein: CASNPTRTSGSYEQYF
CDR3 DNA: TGTGCCAGCAACCCTACCCGGACTAGCGGGAGTTACGAGCAGTACTTC
D gene: TRBD2
clone size: NA
J gene: TRBJ2-7
V gene: TRBV28

CDR3 protein: CASSQRTAPLYGYTF
CDR3 DNA: TGTGCCAGCAGCCAAAGGACAGCCCCTCTCTATGGCTACACCTTC
D gene: NA
clone size: once
J gene: TRBJ1-2
V gene: TRBV3-1/TRBV3-2

CDR3 protein: CASSLGRRQINTEAFF
CDR3 DNA: TGTGCCAGCAGCTTGGGCCGGAGGCAGATTAACACTGAAGCTTTCTTT
D gene: NA
clone size: NA
J gene: TRBJ1-1
V gene: TRBV5-4

CDR3 protein: CSVESGLAEGWRYF
CDR3 DNA: TGCAGCGTTGAGAGCGGACTAGCGGAGGGGTGGCGGTACTTC
D gene: TRBD2
clone size: NA
J gene: TRBJ2-7
V gene: TRBV29-1

CDR3 protein: CASTHGQGSLEKLFF
CDR3 DNA: TGTGCCAGTACCCACGGACAGGGGAGTTTGGAAAAACTGTTTTTT
D gene: TRBD1
clone size: NA
J gene: TRBJ1-4
V gene: TRBV19

CDR3 protein: CASREAGTFEDQPQHF
CDR3 DNA: TGTGCCAGCAGGGAGGCGGGGACCTTTGAAGATCAGCCCCAGCATTTT
D gene: NA
clone size: NA
J gene: TRBJ1-5
V gene: TRBV2

CDR3 protein: CASTFLGGGYSTDTQYF
CDR3 DNA: TGTGCCAGCACCTTTCTGGGCGGGGGGTACAGCACAGATACGCAGTATTTT
D gene: TRBD2
clone size: NA
J gene: TRBJ2-3
V gene: TRBV5-6

CDR3 protein: CASSFTGPAGYTF
CDR3 DNA: TGTGCCAGCAGCTTTACAGGGCCGGCTGGCTACACCTTC
D gene: NA
clone size: few
J gene: TRBJ1-2
V gene: TRBV5-4

CDR3 protein: CASSFTPRRTEAFF
CDR3 DNA: TGTGCCAGCAGCTTTACGCCTAGGAGGACTGAAGCTTTCTTT
D gene: NA
clone size: NA
J gene: TRBJ1-1
V gene: TRBV7-2

CDR3 protein: CASSLLDTSTEAFF
CDR3 DNA: TGTGCCAGCAGCTTGTTAGACACGAGCACTGAAGCTTTCTTT
D gene: NA
clone size: few
J gene: TRBJ1-1
V gene: TRBV7-6

CDR3 protein: CASSFGQGEDGYTF
CDR3 DNA: TGTGCCAGCAGCTTTGGGCAGGGGGAGGATGGCTACACCTTC
D gene: TRBD1
clone size: NA
J gene: TRBJ1-2
V gene: TRBV7-2

CDR3 protein: CASSADREFSEKLFF
CDR3 DNA: TGTGCCAGCAGCGCAGACAGGGAGTTCAGTGAAAAACTGTTTTTT
D gene: TRBD1
clone size: NA
J gene: TRBJ1-4
V gene: TRBV7-9

CDR3 protein: CASSRMGDRINEQFF
CDR3 DNA: TGTGCCAGCAGCCGCATGGGGGACAGAATCAATGAGCAGTTCTTC
D gene: TRBD1
clone size: NA
J gene: TRBJ2-1
V gene: TRBV7-3

CDR3 protein: CASSPRMSEAFF
CDR3 DNA: TGTGCCAGCAGCCCCCGTATGAGTGAAGCTTTCTTT
D gene: NA
clone size: NA
J gene: TRBJ1-1
V gene: TRBV7-2

CDR3 protein: CAIWASGNREQFF
CDR3 DNA: TGTGCCATCTGGGCTAGCGGGAATCGCGAGCAGTTCTTC
D gene: TRBD2
clone size: NA
J gene: TRBJ2-1
V gene: TRBV10-3

CDR3 protein: CASSYTGTRKETQYF
CDR3 DNA: TGTGCCAGCAGCTATACCGGGACTAGGAAAGAGACCCAGTACTTC
D gene: TRBD2
clone size: NA
J gene: TRBJ2-5
V gene: TRBV3-1/TRBV3-2